Listed here are 32 T cell receptor beta chains from one sample, sequenced in a study of cytomegalovirus exposure and HLA in healthy donors. Both 60 Vbeta primers and 13 Jbeta primers went into the PCR. The data were produced by immunoSEQ multiplex PCR, yet TCRdb's version contains in-frame clones alone and is incomplete. The repertoire includes about 120,000 clones, more than 60% of them detected once, and about 3.5% sits in the top ten. Sequenced sample: PBMCs. The receptors originated from a man between 25 and 39 years old in good health and CMV-seronegative.

The chain uses TRBV28 and TRBJ2-7; perhaps TRBD2 as D (6 bases). The V end was cut by 6 bases, the J end by 5 bases, with 29 bases between. This CDR3 has 18 residues. From germline, CDR1 is MDHEN and CDR2 SYDVKM. The CDR3: CASSPDSGVYSLFDEQYF. The CDR3 DNA reads as TGTGCCAGCAGCCCCGATTCGGGGGTTTATTCCTTGTTTGACGAGCAGTACTTC.

The chain combines TRBV6-1 with TRBJ1-5; 9 bases map to TRBD1. CDR3 length: 14 residues. V lost 3 bases, J lost 7 bases, and 4 bases stayed unmatched. The germline V gene has CDR1 MNHNS and CDR2 SASEGT. In DNA, the CDR3 is TGTGCCAGCAGTGAGGGACAGGGAGGACAGCCCCAGCATTTT. Amino acid sequence: CASSEGQGGQPQHF.

This clone was seen just once. The chain carries TRBV9 and TRBJ2-1; D is uncertain. Per germline, CDR1 SGDLS and CDR2 YYNGEE. Trimming took 1 base from V and 9 from J, leaving 14 bases between them. The CDR3 runs 14 residues. In DNA form, the CDR3 reads TGTGCCAGCAGCGTACCGGCCCAAGGCGGTGAGCAGTTCTTC. This gives the protein CASSVPAQGGEQFF.

The V and J genes are TRBV7-6 and TRBJ2-2; the match to TRBD2 covers 15 bases. V was clipped by 8 bases and J by 5 bases; unmatched bases: 3. Germline V gene sequence: CDR1 SGHVS, CDR2 FNYEAQ. The CDR3 totals 15 residues. The CDR3 spells CASGTSGGWTGELFF. The CDR3 DNA reads TGTGCCAGCGGGACTAGCGGGGGGTGGACCGGGGAGCTGTTTTTT.

The genes are TRBV5-8 and TRBJ2-2; the D gene is possibly TRBD1 (6 bases). The V gene's germline CDR1 is SGHTS and CDR2 YDEGEE. The germline V and J ends were trimmed by 0 bases and 5 bases, with 20 bases remaining between them. The CDR3 covers 18 residues. The CDR3 DNA reads TGTGCCAGCAGCTTGGGGCCCCGAACAGGGATCGGTACCGGGGAGCTGTTTTTT. Translated: CASSLGPRTGIGTGELFF.

There are a few counts of this clone. Relative to the germline gene, one junction end is altered; a read error may explain this. This chain connects TRBV30 to TRBJ2-1; 8 bases align to TRBD2. Germline V gene data show CDR1 as GTSNPN and CDR2 as SVGIG (reference sequence). This CDR3 has 11 amino acids. The CDR3 nucleotides read TGTGCCTGGAGTGTACCGGGACTAGTTCTCTTC. Its protein product is CAWSVPGLVLF.

V and J are TRBV11-3 and TRBJ2-7; 9 bases map to TRBD1. Unmatched junction bases numbered 7, after V lost 5 bases and J lost 2 bases. Looked up from germline, CDR1 is SGHNT and CDR2 is YENEEA. The CDR3 sequence is 15 residues long. The CDR3 nucleotides are TGTGCCAGCAGCCCTCGGACAGGGGATCCCTACGAGCAGTACTTC. This encodes CASSPRTGDPYEQYF.

This clone was counted once. The chain combines TRBV12-5 with TRBJ1-5, with 7 nucleotides matching TRBD1. There are 16 residues in the CDR3. Germline V CDR1 and CDR2: LGHNT, FRNRAP. V lost 4 bases, J lost 0 bases, and 6 bases stayed unmatched. CDR3 DNA sequence: TGTGCTAGTGGTTCCATGACAGGGTTTAGCAATCAGCCCCAGCATTTT. Its translation: CASGSMTGFSNQPQHF.

The chain employs TRBV5-4 and TRBJ2-2; 9 positions agree with TRBD1. CDR1 is SGHNT and CDR2 is YYREEE in the germline V gene (reference sequence). V shed 6 bases and J 3 bases; nucleotides not matched to a gene: 6. CDR3 length: 15 residues. The chain's CDR3 is CASTMGTGYTGELFF. The CDR3 nucleotides are TGTGCCAGCACTATGGGGACAGGGTACACCGGGGAGCTGTTTTTT. The full variable domain, in which reference TRBV5-4 and TRBJ2-2 provide the parts outside the CDR3, is ETGVTQSPTHLIKTRGQQVTLRCSSQSGHNTVSWYQQALGQGPQFIFQYYREEENGRGNFPPRFSGLQFPNYSSELNVNALELDDSALYLCASTMGTGYTGELFFGEGSRLTVL.

This clone has only a few counts. The chain is built from TRBV5-1 and TRBJ1-1, with D possibly matching TRBD1 (5 bases). With 0 bases removed from V and 5 bases from J, the gap between germline ends came to 11 bases. Germline-derived CDR1 and CDR2 are SGHRS and YFSETQ. The CDR3 totals 14 residues. Here the CDR3 DNA reads TGCGCCAGCAGCTTGGAGGGGAAGAGGACTGAAGCTTTCTTT. This translates into CASSLEGKRTEAFF.

The chain combines TRBV5-4 with TRBJ1-1; no firm D call. This CDR3 is 13 amino acids long. V shed 2 bases and J shed 1 base, with 6 bases lying between them. Looked up from germline, CDR1 is SGHNT and CDR2 is YYREEE (reference sequence). The CDR3: CASSLDKNTEAFF. CDR3 coding DNA: TGTGCCAGCAGCTTAGACAAGAACACTGAAGCTTTCTTT.

Remarks on this clone: Other nucleotide sequences in the sample specify the same CDR3. V and J are TRBV6-1 and TRBJ1-3; TRBD1 is a possible D gene (6 bases). CDR3 length: 12 amino acids. The V end was cut by 6 bases, the J end by 4 bases, with 7 bases between. Germline V gene lookup returns CDR1 MNHNS and CDR2 SASEGT. The chain's CDR3 is CASRDRGNTIYF. CDR3 coding DNA: TGTGCCAGCAGGGACAGAGGAAACACCATATATTTT.

This clone has only a few counts. This chain links TRBV7-6 with TRBJ1-1; TRBD1 might be the D (6 bases). The V gene lost 6 bases and the J gene lost 0 bases, with 8 bases spanning the gap. This CDR3 contains 13 residues. CDR1 SGHVS and CDR2 FNYEAQ come from the germline V gene. The DNA of the CDR3 is TGTGCCAGCAGAGACAGGTTGAACACTGAAGCTTTCTTT. It translates to CASRDRLNTEAFF.

The chain recombines TRBV29-1 with TRBJ2-3, with TRBD2 matching 16 bases. Losses at the gene ends were 7 bases for V and 4 bases for J; bases not matched to a gene: 8. The CDR3 spans 16 residues. Per the germline V gene, CDR1 is SQVTM and CDR2 is ANQGSEA. CDR3 coding DNA: TGCAGCGCCCCGGGACTAGCGGGAGGGCGCGCAGATACGCAGTATTTT. Protein sequence: CSAPGLAGGRADTQYF.

This chain links TRBV27 with TRBJ2-3, with D possibly TRBD1 on 5 matching bases. The V gene lost 0 bases and the J gene lost 0 bases, with 10 bases spanning the gap. The length of the CDR3 is 16 residues. The germline CDR1 and CDR2 sequences are MNHEY and SMNVEV (reference sequence). In DNA form, the CDR3 reads TGTGCCAGCAGTTTATCAGGGGTCCCTAGCACAGATACGCAGTATTTT. Translation gives CASSLSGVPSTDTQYF.

This clone counts as medium-sized. The chain links TRBV6-6 to TRBJ1-5; 7 positions agree with TRBD1. The CDR3 sequence is 15 residues long. Germline values: CDR1 MNHNY, CDR2 SVGAGI (reference sequence). J gave up 3 bases and V 6 bases, and 8 bases lay outside the gene matches. Written as DNA, the CDR3 is TGTGCCAGCAGACTTGGACAGGCCTACAATCAGCCCCAGCATTTT. Encoded protein: CASRLGQAYNQPQHF.

This rearrangement joins TRBV27 to TRBJ2-1, with 11 bases identical to TRBD1. CDR1 is MNHEY and CDR2 is SMNVEV in the germline V gene (reference sequence). V was pared by 4 bases and J by 8 bases, with 4 bases of the junction left unmatched. The CDR3 covers 14 residues. The CDR3 protein is CASSSGQGAYEQFF. As DNA, the CDR3 is TGTGCCAGCAGTTCCGGACAGGGGGCTTATGAGCAGTTCTTC.

V usage is TRBV7-9 and J usage is TRBJ2-1, with D unclear. Germline assignment: CDR1 SEHNR and CDR2 FQNEAQ (reference sequence). The CDR3 is 15 residues long. V lost 5 bases, J lost 4 bases, and 15 bases lay in between. Written as DNA, the CDR3 is TGTGCCAGCAGCGCCCAGAGGTCGCAGTACAATGAGCAGTTCTTC. Translated: CASSAQRSQYNEQFF.

The genes are TRBV28 and TRBJ2-5; a weak D match, TRBD2 (6 bases). Trimming took 2 bases from V and 3 from J, leaving 7 bases between them. The germline gives CDR1 MDHEN, CDR2 SYDVKM. The CDR3 is 13 amino acids. CDR3 coding DNA: TGTGCCAGCAGTTTACCGGGGGAAGAGACCCAGTACTTC. Translated: CASSLPGEETQYF.

The rearrangement uses TRBV21-1 and TRBJ1-2; the listed D gene, TRBD1, was not tested against the DNA. TRBV21-1 constitutes a pseudogene. The CDR3 totals 13 residues. DNA for the CDR3: TGTGCCAGTTTGGACAGGGTAAACTATGGCTACACCTTC. Translating it yields CASLDRVNYGYTF.

This clone appeared a few times. This chain's CDR3 is CASSATLTGNTIYF. As DNA, the CDR3 is TGTGCCAGCAGCGCCACACTTACAGGGAATACCATATATTTT. The rearrangement joins TRBV7-2 to TRBJ1-3; weak D call: TRBD1 (6 bases). This CDR3 region has 14 residues. The germline V gene encodes CDR1 SGHTA and CDR2 FQGNSA. Between the trimmed V and J ends, which lost 5 bases and 10 bases, there was a span of 18 bases.

The chain uses TRBV4-2 and TRBJ1-2; 10 positions agree with TRBD1. From germline, CDR1 is LGHNA and CDR2 YNFKEQ. The CDR3 totals 15 residues. J gave up 6 bases and V 0 bases, and 4 bases lay outside the gene matches. CDR3 residues: CASSQDRDRGNGYTF. The CDR3 DNA follows: TGTGCCAGCAGCCAAGATCGGGACAGGGGTAATGGCTACACCTTC.

The V call is TRBV7-9, the J call TRBJ1-5; D gene unclear. The V and J ends lost 4 bases and 3 bases respectively, with 7 bases between them. In germline, CDR1 is SEHNR, CDR2 FQNEAQ (reference sequence). The CDR3 extends over 13 amino acids. CDR3 protein: CASSSIDNQPQHF. CDR3 nucleotide sequence: TGTGCCAGCAGCTCGATAGACAATCAGCCCCAGCATTTT.

The table lists this clone with a few counts. This chain links TRBV4-3 with TRBJ2-3; maybe TRBD2 (5 bases). The CDR3 consists of 14 residues. V gave up 0 bases and J gave up 8 bases, with 12 bases separating them. The germline CDR1 and CDR2 sequences are LGHNA and YSLEER. The CDR3 loop reads CASSQDNGVATQYF. In DNA form, the CDR3 reads TGCGCCAGCAGCCAAGATAACGGGGTGGCTACGCAGTATTTT.

V gene TRBV7-2 combines with J gene TRBJ2-7, with 9 nucleotides matching TRBD1. The junction had 7 bases not matched to a gene; V was cut back by 5 bases and J by 5 bases. This CDR3 is built from 14 residues. Per germline, CDR1 SGHTA and CDR2 FQGNSA. The CDR3 sequence is CASSPGTGNHEQYF. The CDR3 bases are TGTGCCAGCAGCCCCGGGACAGGGAACCACGAGCAGTACTTC.

V gene TRBV29-1 combines with J gene TRBJ1-1, with D perhaps TRBD1 (6 bases). Trimming removed 7 bases at V and 5 bases at J, with 17 bases between. The germline gives CDR1 SQVTM, CDR2 ANQGSEA. The CDR3 length is 13 residues. Here the CDR3 DNA reads TGCAGCGAGCGAGGGGGTGTAAGGACTGAAGCTTTCTTT. Its protein product is CSERGGVRTEAFF. Variable domain in full (rest from reference TRBV29-1 and TRBJ1-1): SAVISQKPSRDICQRGTSLTIQCQVDSQVTMMFWYRQQPGQSLTLIATANQGSEATYESGFVIDKFPISRPNLTFSTLTVSNMSPEDSSIYLCSERGGVRTEAFFGQGTRLTVV.

The V and J genes are TRBV18 and TRBJ1-1, with 9 bases identical to TRBD1. The germline gives CDR1 KGHSH, CDR2 LQKENI. Unmatched junction bases numbered 6, after V lost 6 bases and J lost 7 bases. The CDR3 runs to 13 residues. CDR3 DNA sequence: TGTGCCAGCTCGTCGGGACAGGGAGGTGAAGCTTTCTTT. It translates to CASSSGQGGEAFF. Based on the CDR3 plus reference TRBV18 and TRBJ1-1, the full variable domain is NAGVMQNPRHLVRRRGQEARLRCSPMKGHSHVYWYRQLPEEGLKFMVYLQKENIIDESGMPKERFSAEFPKEGPSILRIQQVVRGDSAAYFCASSSGQGGEAFFGQGTRLTVV.

The chain has TRBV29-1 and TRBJ2-7, with unresolved D. Germline lookup yields CDR1 SQVTM and CDR2 ANQGSEA. The V gene lost 6 bases and the J gene lost 2 bases, with 8 bases spanning the gap. The CDR3 has 11 amino acids. The CDR3 DNA is TGCAGCGTCTCCCTTACCTACGAGCAGTACTTC. Translated: CSVSLTYEQYF.

The rearrangement joins TRBV30 to TRBJ2-1; 10 bases are shared with TRBD1. CDR3 length: 15 amino acids. Unmatched junction bases numbered 12, after V lost 4 bases and J lost 9 bases. Germline CDR1 reads GTSNPN; CDR2 reads SVGIG (reference sequence). In DNA, the CDR3 is TGTGCCTGGATCTTCCGGGACAGGGGAATCCCTGAGCAGTTCTTC. It specifies CAWIFRDRGIPEQFF.

Comments on this clone: This CDR3 is also generated by other DNA sequences in the sample. This rearrangement joins TRBV7-9 to TRBJ2-1; D is undetermined. The CDR3 has 13 amino acids. Trimming took off 1 base at V and 4 bases at J, with 5 bases between the two ends. In germline, CDR1 is SEHNR, CDR2 FQNEAQ (reference sequence). The CDR3 loop reads CASSLGQYNEQFF. For the CDR3, the DNA is TGTGCCAGCAGCTTAGGGCAGTACAATGAGCAGTTCTTC.

The chain is built from TRBV7-6 and TRBJ1-2; perhaps TRBD1 as D (5 bases). V was cut by 0 bases and J by 7 bases, with 12 bases left in between. Germline-derived CDR1 and CDR2 are SGHVS and FNYEAQ. The CDR3 length is 14 residues. CDR3 amino acids: CASSLAGYGGGYTF. In DNA, the CDR3 is TGTGCCAGCAGCTTAGCGGGGTACGGGGGTGGCTACACCTTC.

This clone was seen more than once but under ten times. Distinct nucleotide sequences in the sample also encode this CDR3. V is TRBV6-4 and J is TRBJ2-3; 11 bases align to TRBD2. V gave up 0 bases and J gave up 2 bases; unmatched junction bases: 1. This CDR3 has 16 amino acids. Germline-derived CDR1 and CDR2 are MRHNA and SNTAGT. The CDR3 region is CASSDSSGGATDTQYF. The CDR3 region has the DNA TGTGCCAGCAGTGACTCTAGCGGGGGGGCCACAGATACGCAGTATTTT.